This passage covers 32 T cell receptor beta chains from one sample sequenced in a study of blood T cell repertoires in COVID-19 (TCRdb year 2020). Library preparation employed the immunoSEQ multiplex PCR assay. Sourced from immuneACCESS, this table was stored by TCRdb with only in-frame sequences that have V and J called. A share of the clones is absent; for the studies checked, an unresolved V gene accounts for under half, and the remainder has no known explanation. The sample has fewer than 450,000 clones on record, 87% of them singletons. Approximately 0.99% of the sample lies in the top ten. What was sequenced was PBMCs or T cells enriched from blood (not recorded which). All receptors derive from a woman under 40 who had recovered from COVID-19.

A few counts support this clone. V and J are TRBV28 and TRBJ1-3, with D unclear. V lost 3 bases to trimming and J lost 0 bases, with 12 bases between them. Germline V gene sequence: CDR1 MDHEN, CDR2 SYDVKM. There are 16 residues in the CDR3. The CDR3 reads CASSFTQYSSGNTIYF. The CDR3 bases are TGTGCCAGCAGTTTCACGCAATACAGCTCTGGAAACACCATATATTTT.

The rearrangement links TRBV5-5 to TRBJ2-1; 12 bases fit TRBD2. CDR1 is SGHKS and CDR2 is YYEKEE in the germline V gene (reference sequence). The CDR3 spans 15 residues. The ends lost 2 bases at V and 6 bases at J; junction bases unmatched: 3. DNA of the CDR3: TGTGCCAGCAGCTTTACTAGCGGGGGGTCCAATGAGCAGTTCTTC. Its protein product is CASSFTSGGSNEQFF.

The gene calls are TRBV7-9 and TRBJ1-4; D ambiguous. Deletions cut 0 bases from V and 4 bases from J, with 9 bases between. Germline V gene lookup returns CDR1 SEHNR and CDR2 FQNEAQ (reference sequence). The length of the CDR3 is 15 residues. The DNA for the CDR3 is TGTGCCAGCAGCTTAGCCCGGAGACTTAATGAAAAACTGTTTTTT. Translating gives CASSLARRLNEKLFF.

The chain is built from TRBV5-6 and TRBJ2-1; D remains ambiguous. V lost 0 bases to trimming and J lost 2 bases, with 6 bases between them. From germline, CDR1 is SGHDT and CDR2 YYEEEE. The CDR3 extends over 14 amino acids. The CDR3 is CASSLVQTYNEQFF. CDR3 nucleotide sequence: TGTGCCAGCAGCTTGGTACAGACCTACAATGAGCAGTTCTTC.

The chain links TRBV27 to TRBJ2-6, with a possible D match to TRBD2 (6 bases). Deletions cut 6 bases from V and 2 bases from J, with 26 bases between. The CDR3 has 20 amino acids. Per the germline V gene, CDR1 is MNHEY and CDR2 is SMNVEV (reference sequence). CDR3 sequence: CASSTSEGSILGTGANVLTF. The CDR3 coding sequence is TGTGCCAGCAGCACGTCGGAGGGGTCTATATTGGGAACTGGGGCCAACGTCCTGACTTTC.

The rearrangement joins TRBV28 to TRBJ2-7; no reliable D call. The CDR3 has 13 residues. The V end lost 5 bases, the J end lost 4 bases, and 12 bases lay between the germline ends. CDR1 is MDHEN and CDR2 is SYDVKM in the germline V gene. The chain's CDR3 is CASSTPRRYEQYF. Here the CDR3 DNA reads TGTGCCAGCAGTACCCCTAGGCGATACGAGCAGTACTTC.

The chain uses TRBV6-1 and TRBJ1-2; D gene unclear. The germline V gene has CDR1 MNHNS and CDR2 SASEGT. Between the trimmed V and J ends, which lost 0 bases and 4 bases, there was a span of 9 bases. The length of the CDR3 is 14 residues. The CDR3 reads CASSEAEGGYGYTF. The CDR3 DNA follows: TGTGCCAGCAGTGAAGCAGAGGGCGGCTATGGCTACACCTTC.

The chain employs TRBV30 and TRBJ1-2; D may be TRBD1 (6 bases). The V end was cut by 0 bases, the J end by 4 bases, with 9 bases between. From germline, CDR1 is GTSNPN and CDR2 SVGIG (reference sequence). The length of the CDR3 is 13 residues. CDR3 in amino acids: CAWSVGQPYGYTF. The CDR3 bases are TGTGCCTGGAGTGTAGGACAGCCCTATGGCTACACCTTC.

The chain carries TRBV10-3 and TRBJ2-5; 8 positions match TRBD2. V trimming: 10 bases; J trimming: 5 bases; junction bases outside the gene matches: 9. The CDR3 runs 13 residues. Germline assignment: CDR1 ENHRY and CDR2 SYGVKD. In nucleotides, the CDR3 is TGTGCCACCGGCGGGGGGCCTCGGGAGACCCAGTACTTC. This encodes CATGGGPRETQYF.

The chain has TRBV5-1 and TRBJ2-6; TRBD1 matches 9 bases. V was pared by 4 bases and J by 0 bases, with 8 bases of the junction left unmatched. The germline V gene encodes CDR1 SGHRS and CDR2 YFSETQ. This CDR3 has 18 residues. The CDR3 is CASSGTGTGSSGANVLTF. The CDR3 nucleotides read TGCGCCAGCAGCGGAACCGGGACAGGGAGCTCTGGGGCCAACGTCCTGACTTTC.

CDR3 in DNA: TGTGCCAGCAGCCAACGGACAGGGAGCTCCTACGAGCAGTACTTC. Translating it yields CASSQRTGSSYEQYF. The gene calls are TRBV28 and TRBJ2-7, with 8 bases matching TRBD1. CDR1 and CDR2 (germline): MDHEN, SYDVKM. The CDR3 runs 15 residues. The V and J ends lost 6 bases and 0 bases, in that order; junction bases with no gene match: 7.

This clone was picked up a small number of times. The chain uses TRBV3-1 (or the pseudogene TRBV3-2) and TRBJ2-3; no definite D call. Germline-derived CDR1 and CDR2 are LGHDT and YNNKEL (reference sequence). Trimming left V 0 bases short and J 6 bases short, with 13 bases between. This CDR3 is 15 amino acids long. The CDR3 DNA sequence: TGTGCCAGCAGCCAAGATTGGAGAACACACGATACGCAGTATTTT. Translating gives CASSQDWRTHDTQYF.

This rearrangement joins TRBV21-1 to TRBJ1-6. TRBV21-1 is classified as a pseudogene. CDR3 size: 11 residues. This CDR3 reads CASSPLGPLHF. CDR3 in DNA: TGTGCCAGCAGCCCTCTCGGGCCCCTCCACTTT.

CDR3 protein: CASSPLAITDTQYF. The DNA for the CDR3 is TGTGCCAGCAGCCCCCTGGCCATCACAGATACGCAGTATTTT. This chain connects TRBV3-1 (or the pseudogene TRBV3-2) to TRBJ2-3; D gene uncertain. Per the germline V gene, CDR1 is LGHDT and CDR2 is YNNKEL (reference sequence). V was clipped by 4 bases and J by 2 bases, with 10 bases between them. The CDR3 spans 14 residues.

J is TRBJ1-5 and V is TRBV10-1; no clear D. Trimming shortened V by 0 bases and J by 6 bases, and 6 bases separated the two germline ends. This CDR3 has 13 residues. In germline, CDR1 is WNHNN, CDR2 SYGVQD (reference sequence). The DNA for the CDR3 is TGCGCCAGCAGTGAGTCAGGCGGTCAGCCCCAGCATTTT. Encoded protein: CASSESGGQPQHF.

This chain joins TRBV18 and TRBJ1-5; possible D gene TRBD1, 5 bases. CDR3 length: 15 residues. Trimming left V 2 bases short and J 3 bases short, with 11 bases between. Germline V lookup: CDR1 KGHSH, CDR2 LQKENI. CDR3 protein: CASSPGAGVNQPQHF. In DNA, the CDR3 is TGTGCCAGCTCACCAGGGGCGGGGGTCAATCAGCCCCAGCATTTT.

This rearrangement joins TRBV28 to TRBJ1-6; D possibly corresponds to TRBD1 (5 bases). Germline V gene lookup returns CDR1 MDHEN and CDR2 SYDVKM. The CDR3 is made up of 15 amino acids. Trimming left V 5 bases short and J 6 bases short, with 14 bases between. CDR3 loop: CASSASQGFNSPLHF. The DNA of the CDR3 is TGTGCCAGCAGTGCGAGCCAGGGATTTAATTCACCCCTCCACTTT.

The chain links TRBV28 to TRBJ2-5, with D maybe TRBD1 (8 bases). Trimming stripped 6 bases from V and 2 bases from J, with 16 bases between. CDR1 is MDHEN, CDR2 SYDVKM, per germline. The CDR3 runs 15 residues. DNA for the CDR3: TGTGCCAGCAGCCTAATACAGGGGGGGCAAGAGACCCAGTACTTC. Its translation: CASSLIQGGQETQYF. Using reference TRBV28 and TRBJ2-5 for the parts outside the CDR3, the full variable domain is DVKVTQSSRYLVKRTGEKVFLECVQDMDHENMFWYRQDPGLGLRLIYFSYDVKMKEKGDIPEGYSVSREKKERFSLILESASTNQTSMYLCASSLIQGGQETQYFGPGTRLLVL.

The CDR3 DNA follows: TGTGCCACCGTTGGGGGCGCCGACTATGGCTACACCTTC. Amino acid sequence: CATVGGADYGYTF. The gene calls are TRBV10-3 and TRBJ1-2, with a tentative D call TRBD1 (6 bases). Germline V lookup: CDR1 ENHRY, CDR2 SYGVKD. The CDR3 spans 13 residues. Between the trimmed V and J ends, which lost 10 bases and 3 bases, there was a span of 15 bases.

The rearrangement joins TRBV19 to TRBJ2-1; TRBD1 aligns across 10 bases. Germline values: CDR1 LNHDA, CDR2 SQIVND (reference sequence). The V gene end was trimmed by 2 bases and the J gene end by 6 bases; junction bases not matched to a gene: 7. This CDR3 has 16 residues. The CDR3 loop is CASSIIGTGVRNEQFF. In DNA, the CDR3 is TGTGCCAGTAGTATAATCGGGACAGGGGTACGCAATGAGCAGTTCTTC.

This chain links TRBV3-1 (or the pseudogene TRBV3-2) with TRBJ2-7; D gene uncertain. CDR3 size: 12 residues. Deletions cut 5 bases from V and 4 bases from J, with 9 bases between. The germline gives CDR1 LGHDT, CDR2 YNNKEL (reference sequence). The CDR3, as DNA: TGTGCCAGCAGCGAGCGAGAGTACGAGCAGTACTTC. It codes for CASSEREYEQYF.

This clone appeared a single time. The rearrangement links TRBV5-1 to TRBJ1-1; TRBD1 might be the D (6 bases). Germline V gene data show CDR1 as SGHRS and CDR2 as YFSETQ. The CDR3 spans 16 residues. The V gene lost 4 bases and the J gene lost 3 bases, with 19 bases spanning the gap. The CDR3 protein is CASSLGGGWTDTEAFF. The CDR3 coding sequence is TGCGCCAGCAGCCTGGGCGGGGGCTGGACAGACACTGAAGCTTTCTTT.

The gene calls are TRBV28 and TRBJ1-2; 8 bases match TRBD1. With V trimmed by 2 bases and J by 8 bases, 4 bases remained unmatched. The germline V gene encodes CDR1 MDHEN and CDR2 SYDVKM. The CDR3 length is 13 residues. The CDR3 spells CASSLPDRVGYTF. CDR3 nucleotides: TGTGCCAGCAGTTTACCGGACAGGGTGGGCTACACCTTC.

This sequence joins TRBV10-2 and TRBJ1-5; the D gene is possibly TRBD1 (5 bases). The CDR3 sequence is 14 residues long. V lost 4 bases to trimming and J lost 2 bases, with 9 bases between them. Germline V gives CDR1 WSHSY, CDR2 SAAADI. The CDR3 sequence: CASSAVGGNQPQHF. The CDR3 DNA follows: TGCGCCAGCAGTGCGGTAGGGGGCAATCAGCCCCAGCATTTT.

This CDR3 is CASSQGQGSYEQYF. CDR3 coding DNA: TGCGCCAGCAGCCAAGGACAGGGATCCTACGAGCAGTACTTC. The genes are TRBV5-1 and TRBJ2-7; 8 bases match TRBD1. Germline CDR1 is SGHRS and CDR2 is YFSETQ. The CDR3 is 14 residues long. The J segment lost 1 base and the V segment lost 4 bases, leaving 4 bases of the junction unmatched.

V gene TRBV28 combines with J gene TRBJ2-7; 11 positions match TRBD1. Germline V CDR1 and CDR2: MDHEN, SYDVKM. The CDR3 totals 16 residues. After removal of 3 bases from V and 1 base from J, the junction contained 5 bases not matched to a gene. CDR3 bases: TGTGCCAGCAGTTTCAGGACAGGGGGCTTTTCCTACGAGCAGTACTTC. Protein product: CASSFRTGGFSYEQYF. The full variable domain, rest sourced from reference TRBV28 and TRBJ2-7, is DVKVTQSSRYLVKRTGEKVFLECVQDMDHENMFWYRQDPGLGLRLIYFSYDVKMKEKGDIPEGYSVSREKKERFSLILESASTNQTSMYLCASSFRTGGFSYEQYFGPGTRLTVT.

This sequence joins TRBV5-1 and TRBJ1-3; D not resolved. The V gene's germline CDR1 is SGHRS and CDR2 YFSETQ. The CDR3 extends over 14 amino acids. V was shortened by 3 bases and J by 4 bases, with 11 bases between the two germline ends. The DNA for the CDR3 is TGCGCCAGCAGCTATGGCGGGGAGGGAAACACCATATATTTT. It yields the protein CASSYGGEGNTIYF.

V usage is TRBV5-1 and J usage is TRBJ1-6; perhaps TRBD1 as D (5 bases). Trimming left V 2 bases short and J 4 bases short, with 10 bases between. Germline lookup yields CDR1 SGHRS and CDR2 YFSETQ. This CDR3 spans 15 amino acids. CDR3 DNA: TGCGCCAGCAGCTTACAGGCGACTTATAATTCACCCCTCCACTTT. Translation: CASSLQATYNSPLHF.

The chain recombines TRBV27 with TRBJ1-2; TRBD1 matches 7 bases. CDR3 length: 13 residues. The germline gives CDR1 MNHEY, CDR2 SMNVEV (reference sequence). Trimming at V came to 5 bases and at J to 4 bases, leaving 4 bases not matched to a gene. CDR3 region: CASSLRDSYGYTF. The CDR3 DNA sequence: TGTGCCAGCAGTCTACGGGACAGCTATGGCTACACCTTC.

The J gene is TRBJ2-3, the V gene TRBV10-3; 9 nucleotides match TRBD1. Germline V CDR1 and CDR2: ENHRY, SYGVKD. V trimming: 11 bases; J trimming: 5 bases; junction bases outside the gene matches: 8. The length of the CDR3 is 13 residues. CDR3 residues: CASRDRAGDTQYF. Here the CDR3 DNA reads TGTGCCTCCCGGGACAGGGCTGGAGATACGCAGTATTTT.

This chain links TRBV19 with TRBJ1-5; the match to TRBD1 covers 7 bases. Germline values: CDR1 LNHDA, CDR2 SQIVND (reference sequence). This CDR3 comprises 15 residues. The junction had 6 bases not matched to a gene; V was cut back by 5 bases and J by 2 bases. The DNA for the CDR3 is TGTGCCAGTAGTCAGGGGGAGGCGGGCAATCAGCCCCAGCATTTT. Its translation: CASSQGEAGNQPQHF.

The CDR3 protein is CSAERGQETQYF. DNA of the CDR3: TGCAGCGCCGAAAGGGGCCAAGAGACCCAGTACTTC. The chain is built from TRBV29-1 and TRBJ2-5, with D maybe TRBD1 (5 bases). The V gene's germline CDR1 is SQVTM and CDR2 ANQGSEA. V was cut by 7 bases and J by 1 base, with 10 bases left in between. The CDR3 runs 12 residues.